This T cell receptor (beta chain) stems from a study of cytomegalovirus exposure and HLA in healthy donors. Study-level background: The 95 to 150 validation repertoires, a later analysis reported, used the same platform as the 666 first-cohort repertoires.

Data came from immunoSEQ multiplex PCR; TCRdb stores just in-frame clones and leaves some out. Altogether more than 85,000 clones are present, about 85% being singletons, with the ten largest covering 3% to 4%. With regard to this clone: What it recognizes is unknown.

Study observations and caveats: In the approximately 130 validation repertoires, a later analysis found that first-cohort TCR clusters tended to co-occur. Reported performance of the classifier showed diagnosis of cytomegalovirus status with high specificity and sensitivity. Listed as cytomegalovirus-associated were 150 or so TCR beta chains.

The specimen was PBMCs. The receptor's source is a woman aged 18 to 35 in good health and CMV-seropositive.

The CDR3 DNA is TGTGCCAGCAGTCCCCACAGGGCTGAAAAACTGTTTTTT. Translating gives CASSPHRAEKLFF. The gene calls are TRBV28 and TRBJ1-4, with a possible D match to TRBD1 (6 bases). This CDR3 region has 13 residues. Between the trimmed V and J ends, which lost 5 bases and 7 bases, there was a span of 11 bases. Germline V CDR1 and CDR2: MDHEN, SYDVKM.